Listed below are T cell receptor beta chains from one sample, sequenced in a study of patients and donors after allogeneic stem cell transplantation. TCRdb ran MiXCR on the RT-PCR reads and lists one entry per CDR3 protein. The sample shows about a million distinct CDR3 sequences, about a sixth of them seen only once. Material for sequencing was blood, either unsorted or a sorted T cell fraction (not recorded which). These receptors originate from a human donor who was either an allogeneic HSCT recipient or a stem cell or donor lymphocyte infusion donor (not recorded which). It is not recorded whose cells these are; they may come from a transplant donor. Both conserved end residues are part of each CDR3. The D gene is left open where the match is weak. Part of the rows lack a size; the others show once, few, many or a class for expanded clones.

-	TRBJ2-7	TRBV7-8	-	CASSPRLPGEQYF	TGTGCCAGCAGCCCGCGGCTCCCTGGGGAGCAGTACTTC
TRBD1	TRBJ1-1	TRBV9	many	CASSPRMGQGGMNTEAFF	TGTGCCAGCAGCCCTAGGATGGGACAGGGTGGCATGAACACTGAAGCTTTCTTT
TRBD1	TRBJ1-1	TRBV20-1	-	CSAETTGGRPEAFF	TGCAGTGCGGAGACCACAGGGGGTCGGCCTGAAGCTTTCTTT
-	TRBJ2-7	TRBV28	few	CASSLNREFTYF	TGTGCCAGCAGCCTGAACAGGGAATTCACTTACTTC
TRBD2	TRBJ2-1	TRBV6-1	-	CASTTTGLAGDNEQFF	TGTGCCAGCACCACGACTGGGCTAGCGGGTGATAATGAGCAGTTCTTC
-	TRBJ2-3	TRBV7-9	few	CASSLFAGSTDTQYF	TGTGCCAGCAGCTTATTTGCAGGGAGCACAGATACGCAGTATTTT
-	TRBJ2-7	TRBV3-1	-	CASSQEPARVDEQYF	TGTGCCAGCAGCCAAGAGCCCGCTAGGGTAGACGAGCAGTACTTC
-	TRBJ1-1	TRBV30	-	CAWSPGGPEAFF	TGTGCCTGGAGTCCGGGGGGGCCTGAAGCTTTCTTT
-	TRBJ2-5	TRBV7-9	many	CASSRYRDEETQYF	TGTGCCAGCAGCAGATACAGGGATGAAGAGACCCAGTACTTC
-	TRBJ1-1	TRBV29-1	few	CSVGRGGNTEAFF	TGCAGCGTTGGGAGGGGAGGGAACACTGAAGCTTTCTTT
TRBD1	TRBJ1-5	TRBV10-3	-	CAISGGTGNQPQHF	TGTGCCATCAGTGGGGGGACAGGGAATCAGCCCCAGCATTTT
TRBD2	TRBJ2-7	TRBV27	few	CASSSGLAGGRSYEQYF	TGTGCCAGCAGTTCGGGACTAGCGGGAGGGAGGTCCTACGAGCAGTACTTC
-	TRBJ2-5	TRBV5-1	few	CASSFGTHPGETQYF	TGCGCCAGCAGCTTTGGGACTCACCCGGGGGAGACCCAGTACTTC
-	TRBJ2-7	TRBV7-9	-	CASSPLVSEQYF	TGTGCCAGCAGCCCTTTGGTTAGCGAGCAGTACTTC
TRBD2	TRBJ2-3	TRBV9	-	CASSGQRGTRTDTQYF	TGTGCCAGCAGCGGCCAGCGGGGTACTAGGACAGATACGCAGTATTTT
-	TRBJ1-4	TRBV7-9	-	CASSPFRRGPNEKLFF	TGTGCCAGCAGCCCCTTCCGCCGGGGGCCTAATGAAAAACTGTTTTTT
-	TRBJ2-7	TRBV4-1	few	CASSQVVGGASYEQYF	TGCGCCAGCAGCCAAGTTGTTGGGGGCGCGTCCTACGAGCAGTACTTC
-	TRBJ2-1	TRBV29-1	-	CSVESGFF	TGCAGCGTTGAAAGCGGGTTCTTC
-	TRBJ2-3	TRBV7-3	few	CASSLMFGADTQYF	TGTGCCAGCAGCTTAATGTTCGGCGCAGATACGCAGTATTTT
-	TRBJ2-1	TRBV4-1	-	CASSQPTATSYNEQFF	TGCGCCAGCAGCCAACCGACAGCGACCTCCTACAATGAGCAGTTCTTC
TRBD1	TRBJ2-2	TRBV24-1	few	CATSDRTGQGTGELFF	TGTGCCACCAGTGACCGCACGGGACAGGGGACCGGGGAGCTGTTTTTT
-	TRBJ2-3	TRBV3-1	many	CASSQGTTSTDTQYF	TGTGCCAGCAGCCAGGGGACCACTAGCACAGATACGCAGTATTTT
-	TRBJ2-2	TRBV27	many	CASSLLRTENTGELFF	TGTGCCAGCAGTTTACTCCGTACGGAAAACACCGGGGAGCTGTTTTTT
-	TRBJ1-1	TRBV7-3	once	CASSRKVGNTEAFF	TGTGCCAGCAGCCGGAAGGTAGGGAACACTGAAGCTTTCTTT
-	TRBJ2-1	TRBV12-3/TRBV12-4	-	CASSPGMKNEQFF	TGTGCCAGCAGTCCAGGTATGAAAAATGAGCAGTTCTTC
-	TRBJ2-5	TRBV4-2	-	CASSPARRGTQYF	TGTGCCAGCAGCCCGGCCAGGCGGGGGACCCAGTACTTC
TRBD2	TRBJ2-2	TRBV4-1	-	CASSRGPGLAFGELFF	TGCGCCAGCAGCCGGGGGCCGGGACTAGCGTTCGGGGAGCTGTTTTTT
-	TRBJ2-3	TRBV10-3	-	CAIKIGVSTDTQYF	TGTGCCATCAAGATAGGAGTGAGCACAGATACGCAGTATTTT
-	TRBJ2-1	TRBV5-6	-	CASSLVFDSTYNEQFF	TGTGCCAGCAGCTTGGTTTTTGACAGCACCTACAATGAGCAGTTCTTC
-	TRBJ2-3	TRBV7-9	-	CASSLAQRDTQYF	TGTGCCAGCAGCTTAGCGCAAAGAGATACGCAGTATTTT
-	TRBJ1-6	TRBV6-1	few	CASTRQANSPLHF	TGTGCCAGCACCAGACAAGCTAATTCACCCCTCCACTTT
-	TRBJ2-3	TRBV7-2	many	CASSLRGSTDTQYF	TGTGCCAGCAGCTTAAGAGGGAGCACAGATACGCAGTATTTT